Below, 6 T cell receptor beta chains from the same sample are listed, as sequenced in a study of vaccination and CD4 T cells after COVID-19. With the Oncomine TCR Beta short-read assay, DNA from cultured CD4+ T cells was sequenced. Via MiXCR, TCRdb re-called the PCR reads, giving one row per CDR3 protein. The table includes roughly 14,000 distinct CDR3 sequences, about half detected once. These receptors have no identified antigens. Sample treatment: roughly 10-day PBMC culture with coronavirus spike peptide pools or control peptides (ViraFEST assay). The input for sequencing was CD4+ T cells from blood, cultured in vitro, taken before SARS-CoV-2 vaccination. The receptors derive from a human donor who had recovered from COVID-19.

The sample holds a few counts of this clonotype. This chain uses TRBV20-1 with TRBJ2-1; D unclear. Germline V CDR1 and CDR2: DFQATT, SNEGSKA (reference sequence). V shed 3 bases and J shed 11 bases, with 8 bases lying between them. The CDR3 has 10 amino acids. The CDR3 spells CSASKDKQFF. As DNA, the CDR3 is TGCAGTGCTAGTAAGGATAAGCAGTTCTTC.

This clonotype has a single count. The chain has TRBV29-1 and TRBJ2-7; 9 bases fit TRBD1. After removal of 1 base from V and 4 bases from J, the junction contained 5 bases not matched to a gene. Germline values: CDR1 SQVTM, CDR2 ANQGSEA. The CDR3 covers 14 residues. The CDR3 here is CSVEGPGQGYEQYF. Written as DNA, the CDR3 is TGCAGCGTTGAAGGGCCGGGACAGGGTTACGAGCAGTACTTC.

This chain joins TRBV2 and TRBJ2-5, with D unclear. CDR3 length: 13 amino acids. V was clipped by 2 bases and J by 2 bases, with 6 bases between them. Germline CDR1 and CDR2: SNHLY and FYNNEI. CDR3 nucleotide sequence: TGTGCCAGCAGTGAATGGCGGCAAGAGACCCAGTACTTC. Protein product: CASSEWRQETQYF.

The V gene is TRBV6-1, the J gene TRBJ1-4; 9 bases match TRBD1. Germline CDR1 and CDR2: MNHNS and SASEGT. V dropped 6 bases and J dropped 8; count of bases not matched to a gene: 7. CDR3 length equals 14 residues. The CDR3 nucleotides read TGTGCCAGCAGGGACTACAGGGGGCACGAAAAACTGTTTTTT. Translating gives CASRDYRGHEKLFF.

V and J are TRBV15 and TRBJ2-6, with a tentative D call TRBD1 (6 bases). CDR3 length: 18 residues. The germline V gene encodes CDR1 LNHNV and CDR2 YYDKDF (reference sequence). Trimming removed 5 bases from V and 2 bases from J, with 19 bases in between. CDR3 coding DNA: TGTGCCACCAGCGGCGCGGACAGTTATGGAGCTGGGGCCAACGTCCTGACTTTC. Translated, it gives CATSGADSYGAGANVLTF.

This clonotype was counted only a few times. The gene calls are TRBV11-2 and TRBJ2-7; no definite D call. Germline CDR1 reads SGHAT; CDR2 reads FQNNGV. The CDR3 sequence is 17 residues long. Trimming stripped 4 bases from V and 1 base from J, with 20 bases between. DNA for the CDR3: TGTGCCAGCAGCTCTTTGCGCCGGGCCTCAAAATCCTACGAGCAGTACTTC. This translates into CASSSLRRASKSYEQYF.